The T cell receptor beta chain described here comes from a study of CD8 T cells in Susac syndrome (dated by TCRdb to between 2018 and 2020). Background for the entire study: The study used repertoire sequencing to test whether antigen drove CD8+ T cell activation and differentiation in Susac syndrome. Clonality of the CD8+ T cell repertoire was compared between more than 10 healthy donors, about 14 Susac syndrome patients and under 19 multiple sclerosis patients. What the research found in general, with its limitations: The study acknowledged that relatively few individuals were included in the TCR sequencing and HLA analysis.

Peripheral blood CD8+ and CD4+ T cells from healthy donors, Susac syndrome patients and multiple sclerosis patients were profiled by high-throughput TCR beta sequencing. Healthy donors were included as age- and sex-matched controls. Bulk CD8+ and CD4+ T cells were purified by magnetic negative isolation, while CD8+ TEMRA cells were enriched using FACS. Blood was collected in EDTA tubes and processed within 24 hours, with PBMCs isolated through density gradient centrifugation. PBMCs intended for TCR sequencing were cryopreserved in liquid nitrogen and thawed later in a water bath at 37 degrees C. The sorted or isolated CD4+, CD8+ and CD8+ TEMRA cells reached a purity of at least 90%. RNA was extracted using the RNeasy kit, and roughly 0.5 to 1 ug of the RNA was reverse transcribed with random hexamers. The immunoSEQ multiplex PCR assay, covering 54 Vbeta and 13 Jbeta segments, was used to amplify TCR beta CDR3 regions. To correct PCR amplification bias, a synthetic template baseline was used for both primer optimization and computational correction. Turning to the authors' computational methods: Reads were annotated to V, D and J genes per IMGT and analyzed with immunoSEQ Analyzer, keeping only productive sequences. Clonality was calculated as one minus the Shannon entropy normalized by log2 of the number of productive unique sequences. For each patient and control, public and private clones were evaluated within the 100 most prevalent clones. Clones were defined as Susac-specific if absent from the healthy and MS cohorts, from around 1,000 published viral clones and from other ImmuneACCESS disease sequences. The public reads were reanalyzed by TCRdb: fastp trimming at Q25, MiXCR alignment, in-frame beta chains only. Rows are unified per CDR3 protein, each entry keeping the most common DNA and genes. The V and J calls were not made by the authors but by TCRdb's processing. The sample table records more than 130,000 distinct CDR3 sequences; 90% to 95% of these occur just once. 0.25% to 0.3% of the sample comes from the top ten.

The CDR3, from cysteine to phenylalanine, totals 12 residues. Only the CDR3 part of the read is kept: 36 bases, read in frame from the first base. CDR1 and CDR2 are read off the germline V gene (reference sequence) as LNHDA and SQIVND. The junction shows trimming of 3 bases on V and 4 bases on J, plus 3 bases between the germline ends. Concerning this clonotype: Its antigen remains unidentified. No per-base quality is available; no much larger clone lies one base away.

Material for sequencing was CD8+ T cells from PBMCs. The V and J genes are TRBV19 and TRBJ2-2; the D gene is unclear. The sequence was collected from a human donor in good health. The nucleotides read TGTGCCAGTAGTATCCTCACCGGGGAGCTGTTTTTT. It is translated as CASSILTGELFF.